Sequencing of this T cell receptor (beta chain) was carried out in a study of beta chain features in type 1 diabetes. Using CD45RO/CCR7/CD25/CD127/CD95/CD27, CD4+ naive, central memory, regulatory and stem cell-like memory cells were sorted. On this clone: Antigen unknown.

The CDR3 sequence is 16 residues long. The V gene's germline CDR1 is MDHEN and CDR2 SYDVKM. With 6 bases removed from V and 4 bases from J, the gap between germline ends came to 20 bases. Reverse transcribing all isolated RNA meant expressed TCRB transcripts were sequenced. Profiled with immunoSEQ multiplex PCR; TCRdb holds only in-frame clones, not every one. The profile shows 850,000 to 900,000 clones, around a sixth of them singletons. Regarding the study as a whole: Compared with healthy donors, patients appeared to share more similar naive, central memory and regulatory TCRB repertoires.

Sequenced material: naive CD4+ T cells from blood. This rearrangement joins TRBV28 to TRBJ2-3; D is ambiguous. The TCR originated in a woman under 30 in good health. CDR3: CASSPPNAFRSDTQYF. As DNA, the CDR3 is TGTGCCAGCAGCCCACCCAATGCCTTCAGATCAGATACGCAGTATTTT.